The 32 T cell receptor beta chains given below trace back to one sample, sequenced in a study of shared clonotypes between healthy human individuals. TCRdb's table, derived via immunoSEQ multiplex PCR, lists solely in-frame clones and lacks some. Of around 690,000 clones detected, 90% appear once; the ten largest clones hold 34%. Material for sequencing was memory CD8+ T cells from PBMCs. Subset denoted: CD45RO+ cells pooled with CCR7-negative TemRA cells. The receptors come from a man aged 18-30 years in good health. Some clones in this sample may be carry-over from other donors' samples.

This chain uses TRBV9 with TRBJ1-4; 10 bases align to TRBD1. Germline V lookup: CDR1 SGDLS, CDR2 YYNGEE. This CDR3 region has 15 residues. Trimming at V came to 5 bases and at J to 7 bases, leaving 8 bases not matched to a gene. This chain's CDR3 is CASSSGQGGLEKLFF. Here the CDR3 DNA reads TGTGCCAGCAGTTCTGGACAGGGGGGACTTGAAAAACTGTTTTTT.

The V gene is TRBV4-3, the J gene TRBJ2-1; TRBD2 is a possible D gene (5 bases). Germline lookup yields CDR1 LGHNA and CDR2 YSLEER. This CDR3 comprises 19 residues. Trimming stripped 0 bases from V and 6 bases from J, with 24 bases between. CDR3 residues: CASSQDDPFGQDSGNEQFF. The CDR3 nucleotides are TGCGCCAGCAGCCAAGATGACCCGTTTGGGCAGGACTCGGGCAATGAGCAGTTCTTC.

The rearrangement uses TRBV29-1 and TRBJ2-1, with 10 nucleotides matching TRBD2. V was clipped by 3 bases and J by 3 bases; unmatched bases: 8. The CDR3 is 16 residues long. CDR1 is SQVTM and CDR2 is ANQGSEA in the germline V gene. As DNA, the CDR3 is TGCAGCGTTGAGGGGCTAGCGGGAGTGATCTACAATGAGCAGTTCTTC. Translated: CSVEGLAGVIYNEQFF.

The chain recombines TRBV2 with TRBJ1-2; 7 nucleotides agree with TRBD1. Per the germline V gene, CDR1 is SNHLY and CDR2 is FYNNEI. The CDR3 sequence is 18 residues long. V trimming: 1 base; J trimming: 4 bases; junction bases outside the gene matches: 15. CDR3 in DNA: TGTGCCAGCAGTGAAGTCCCAGGGGGACCGATAGGAACCTATGGCTACACCTTC. As protein: CASSEVPGGPIGTYGYTF.

The chain combines TRBV4-1 with TRBJ2-7, with D possibly being TRBD1 or TRBD2 (5 bases each). CDR3 length: 13 amino acids. Germline CDR1 is MGHRA and CDR2 is YSYEKL. V was shortened by 5 bases and J by 3 bases, with 11 bases between the two germline ends. The DNA of the CDR3 is TGCGCCAGCAGCTCTAGAGGGGTCTACGAGCAGTACTTC. Protein sequence: CASSSRGVYEQYF.

The chain joins TRBV27 to TRBJ2-1; D gene unclear. Germline lookup yields CDR1 MNHEY and CDR2 SMNVEV (reference sequence). This CDR3 is built from 17 residues. V was shortened by 4 bases and J by 4 bases, with 20 bases between the two germline ends. DNA for the CDR3: TGTGCCAGCAGTTCTAACGGATTTTACCCTCAATACAATGAGCAGTTCTTC. This translates into CASSSNGFYPQYNEQFF.

This chain connects TRBV7-6 to TRBJ2-1; D gene uncertain. This CDR3 has 16 amino acids. V lost 4 bases to trimming and J lost 3 bases, with 16 bases between them. Germline V gives CDR1 SGHVS, CDR2 FNYEAQ. In nucleotides, the CDR3 is TGTGCCAGCAGCTCCCCGGGCAGGTCACGCTACAATGAGCAGTTCTTC. Amino acid sequence: CASSSPGRSRYNEQFF.

This clone was observed once. The chain couples TRBV4-3 to TRBJ1-2; D not certain. With 0 bases removed from V and 5 bases from J, the gap between germline ends came to 13 bases. Per germline, CDR1 LGHNA and CDR2 YSLEER. This CDR3 comprises 15 residues. The CDR3, as DNA: TGCGCCAGCAGCCAAGACCCCGACCTCCGGTATGGCTACACCTTC. Amino acids: CASSQDPDLRYGYTF.

This clone occurred once. The V gene is TRBV11-2, the J gene TRBJ2-7; either TRBD1 or TRBD2 may fit D (6 bases each). Germline V lookup: CDR1 SGHAT, CDR2 FQNNGV. The CDR3 covers 15 residues. The V and J ends lost 5 bases and 3 bases respectively, with 17 bases between them. Here the CDR3 reads CASSAGWGASYEQYF. CDR3 DNA sequence: TGTGCCAGCAGCGCGGGATGGGGGGCTAGCTACGAGCAGTACTTC.

V gene TRBV27 combines with J gene TRBJ2-7; D possibly corresponds to TRBD2 (5 bases). Germline V lookup: CDR1 MNHEY, CDR2 SMNVEV (reference sequence). This CDR3 has 14 residues. V dropped 6 bases and J dropped 0 bases, with 12 bases sitting between them. CDR3 in amino acids: CASSLAARSYEQYF. CDR3 DNA: TGTGCCAGCAGCCTAGCCGCCCGCTCCTACGAGCAGTACTTC.

The chain joins TRBV27 to TRBJ2-7, with no clear D. V was pared by 8 bases and J by 4 bases, with 18 bases between. This CDR3 is 14 amino acids long. The germline V gene encodes CDR1 MNHEY and CDR2 SMNVEV (reference sequence). The CDR3 coding sequence is TGTGCCAGCCGGCTGACTCCGGGTCCTTACGAGCAGTACTTC. Amino acids: CASRLTPGPYEQYF.

The chain combines TRBV4-1 with TRBJ1-5; no clear D. Deletions cut 0 bases from V and 6 bases from J, with 9 bases between. CDR3 length equals 14 residues. Germline V gives CDR1 MGHRA, CDR2 YSYEKL. The CDR3 protein is CASSQDTSPQPQHF. DNA for the CDR3: TGCGCCAGCAGCCAAGATACATCCCCTCAGCCCCAGCATTTT.

The gene calls are TRBV27 and TRBJ2-7; TRBD1 might be the D (5 bases). Deletions cut 5 bases from V and 3 bases from J, with 11 bases between. CDR3 length: 13 residues. In germline, CDR1 is MNHEY, CDR2 SMNVEV (reference sequence). CDR3 DNA sequence: TGTGCCAGCAGTGCGACAGTCTTCTACGAGCAGTACTTC. It translates to CASSATVFYEQYF.

The V call is TRBV7-8, the J call TRBJ1-1; no clear D gene. The CDR3 covers 14 residues. Trimming pared 1 base from V and 1 base from J, leaving 7 bases between. From germline, CDR1 is SGHVS and CDR2 FQNEAQ. The CDR3: CASSLVGRNTEAFF. In nucleotides, the CDR3 is TGTGCCAGCAGCTTAGTCGGGAGGAACACTGAAGCTTTCTTT.

The rearrangement links TRBV27 to TRBJ2-1; 12 bases agree with TRBD2. Per the germline V gene, CDR1 is MNHEY and CDR2 is SMNVEV (reference sequence). Trimming removed 4 bases from V and 7 bases from J; junction bases left unmatched: 5. This CDR3 spans 15 amino acids. The CDR3 nucleotides are TGTGCCAGCAGTTCCGGGACTAGCGGGCAAAATGAGCAGTTCTTC. Protein: CASSSGTSGQNEQFF.

V gene TRBV28 combines with J gene TRBJ1-5; D unclear. Trimming left V 6 bases short and J 11 bases short, with 17 bases between. The CDR3 sequence is 13 residues long. Germline CDR1 and CDR2: MDHEN and SYDVKM. The CDR3, as DNA: TGTGCCAGCAGACCGACTCCCCGGAAAGCCCAGCATTTT. It yields the protein CASRPTPRKAQHF.

The chain is built from TRBV7-9 and TRBJ2-7; 8 bases line up with TRBD1. Germline V gives CDR1 SEHNR, CDR2 FQNEAQ (reference sequence). J was trimmed by 5 bases and V by 5 bases; bases with no gene match: 8. CDR3 length equals 14 residues. CDR3 in DNA: TGTGCCAGCAGCCCCACGGACAGGGAACACGAGCAGTACTTC. Protein: CASSPTDREHEQYF.

This chain links TRBV19 with TRBJ2-7, with D possibly TRBD2 on 6 matching bases. The germline CDR1 and CDR2 sequences are LNHDA and SQIVND (reference sequence). The CDR3 covers 13 residues. V was clipped by 5 bases and J by 6 bases, with 14 bases between them. CDR3 sequence (DNA): TGTGCCAGTAGTTCGGACCTGGAGGGCGAGCAGTACTTC. Amino acids: CASSSDLEGEQYF.

V and J are TRBV28 and TRBJ2-7; possible D gene TRBD2, 7 bases. Trimming took 10 bases from V and 2 from J, leaving 15 bases between them. CDR1 is MDHEN, CDR2 SYDVKM, per germline. The CDR3 is made up of 13 amino acids. Here the CDR3 DNA reads TGTGCCACCGGGGGGACAAGGACCTACGAGCAGTACTTC. Protein product: CATGGTRTYEQYF.

This clone has just one count. The rearrangement uses TRBV7-9 and TRBJ1-2; no clear D gene. CDR3 size: 13 residues. With 1 base removed from V and 4 bases from J, the gap between germline ends came to 7 bases. Germline CDR1 SEHNR, CDR2 FQNEAQ (reference sequence). The CDR3 here is CASSLVPTYGYTF. The CDR3, as DNA: TGTGCCAGCAGCTTAGTCCCGACCTATGGCTACACCTTC.

The chain recombines TRBV28 with TRBJ2-3; unclear D gene. The CDR3 length is 14 residues. Germline-derived CDR1 and CDR2 are MDHEN and SYDVKM. V was cut by 2 bases and J by 5 bases, with 11 bases left in between. CDR3 nucleotide sequence: TGTGCCAGCAGTTTAGCTGTGGCCGTAGATACGCAGTATTTT. Encoded protein: CASSLAVAVDTQYF.

This chain uses TRBV12-5 with TRBJ2-1; D unresolved. There are 16 residues in the CDR3. The V and J ends lost 0 bases and 2 bases respectively, with 11 bases between them. Germline V lookup: CDR1 LGHNT, CDR2 FRNRAP. CDR3 in DNA: TGTGCTAGTGGTTTGGTAGGTTTCGGTCCCTACAATGAGCAGTTCTTC. Protein product: CASGLVGFGPYNEQFF.

CDR3 region: CASSQDWRGEDTQYF. The DNA for the CDR3 is TGTGCCAGCAGCCAAGATTGGAGGGGGGAAGATACGCAGTATTTT. The genes are TRBV4-2 and TRBJ2-3, with D possibly being TRBD1 or TRBD2 (6 bases each). V was clipped by 0 bases and J by 5 bases, with 12 bases between them. The CDR3 sequence is 15 residues long. Per germline, CDR1 LGHNA and CDR2 YNFKEQ.

The rearrangement links TRBV5-1 to TRBJ2-3; 10 bases are a match to TRBD2. The CDR3 runs to 15 residues. The V and J ends lost 3 bases and 2 bases, in that order; junction bases with no gene match: 3. Germline V lookup: CDR1 SGHRS, CDR2 YFSETQ. Here the CDR3 DNA reads TGCGCCAGCAGCTCCCTAGCGGGAGACACAGATACGCAGTATTTT. It specifies CASSSLAGDTDTQYF.

This clone occurred a few times. The chain combines TRBV4-3 with TRBJ1-4; maybe TRBD1 (5 bases). With 0 bases removed from V and 8 bases from J, the gap between germline ends came to 22 bases. This CDR3 has 18 residues. CDR1 and CDR2 from the germline V gene are LGHNA and YSLEER. The CDR3 sequence: CASSQDRQGPLLGEKLFF. CDR3 bases: TGCGCCAGCAGCCAAGATAGGCAGGGACCTCTATTAGGGGAAAAACTGTTTTTT.

This clone has just one count. J is TRBJ2-1 and V is TRBV27, with 12 nucleotides matching TRBD2. Per germline, CDR1 MNHEY and CDR2 SMNVEV (reference sequence). V shed 4 bases, J shed 9 bases, and the junction held 10 bases outside the gene matches. The CDR3 has 16 residues. Here the CDR3 reads CASSSRLAGARGEQFF. The CDR3 DNA reads as TGTGCCAGCAGTTCCCGACTAGCGGGAGCCCGGGGTGAGCAGTTCTTC.

The rearrangement uses TRBV4-1 and TRBJ2-5, with 7 bases fitting TRBD1. This CDR3 has 16 residues. Germline trimming cut 7 bases from V and 2 bases from J; bases unmatched to any gene: 13. The germline CDR1 and CDR2 sequences are MGHRA and YSYEKL. The CDR3 DNA sequence: TGCGCCAGCAACCCTCGACAGGGCTGGCCACAAGAGACCCAGTACTTC. This translates into CASNPRQGWPQETQYF.

This chain connects TRBV27 to TRBJ2-1; TRBD2 aligns across 13 bases. The CDR3 sequence is 18 residues long. The ends lost 1 base at V and 7 bases at J; junction bases unmatched: 10. Germline V gives CDR1 MNHEY, CDR2 SMNVEV (reference sequence). Written as DNA, the CDR3 is TGTGCCAGCAGTTTATTTACCCCCGGACTAGCGGGAGTTAATGAGCAGTTCTTC. Its protein is CASSLFTPGLAGVNEQFF.

The rearrangement uses TRBV2 and TRBJ1-1, with D possibly matching TRBD1 (5 bases). The CDR3 extends over 15 amino acids. Germline V gene lookup returns CDR1 SNHLY and CDR2 FYNNEI. V was trimmed by 3 bases and J by 0 bases, leaving 11 bases between them. Here the CDR3 reads CASSDTRGLNTEAFF. The CDR3 coding sequence is TGTGCCAGCAGTGATACTAGGGGACTGAACACTGAAGCTTTCTTT. Full variable domain (remainder filled in from reference TRBV2 and TRBJ1-1): EPEVTQTPSHQVTQMGQEVILRCVPISNHLYFYWYRQILGQKVEFLVSFYNNEISEKSEIFDDQFSVERPDGSNFTLKIRSTKLEDSAMYFCASSDTRGLNTEAFFGQGTRLTVV.

CDR3 nucleotide sequence: TGTGCCAGTAGTAGCGGGTTGGCGGCTTTCTTT. Amino acids: CASSSGLAAFF. The chain carries TRBV19 and TRBJ1-1; D is unclear. Germline CDR1 LNHDA, CDR2 SQIVND (reference sequence). V shed 4 bases and J shed 11 bases, with 11 bases lying between them. The CDR3 is 11 residues long.

The chain recombines TRBV7-8 with TRBJ2-1; 8 bases match TRBD2. CDR3 size: 15 residues. Germline values: CDR1 SGHVS, CDR2 FQNEAQ. Trimming took 5 bases from V and 9 from J; bases not matched to a gene: 12. The DNA for the CDR3 is TGTGCCAGCAGCCCTTCTTCGGGAGGGCCCTTTGAGCAGTTCTTC. Translated: CASSPSSGGPFEQFF.

V usage is TRBV28 and J usage is TRBJ2-7, with D maybe TRBD1 (7 bases). The CDR3 consists of 14 residues. Trimming cost V 2 bases and J 3 bases, with 11 bases left between them. The V gene's germline CDR1 is MDHEN and CDR2 SYDVKM. In DNA form, the CDR3 reads TGTGCCAGCAGTTTACAGGGGGGTGTCTACGAGCAGTACTTC. Translating it yields CASSLQGGVYEQYF. Full variable domain (rest looked up from reference TRBV28 and TRBJ2-7): DVKVTQSSRYLVKRTGEKVFLECVQDMDHENMFWYRQDPGLGLRLIYFSYDVKMKEKGDIPEGYSVSREKKERFSLILESASTNQTSMYLCASSLQGGVYEQYFGPGTRLTVT.